The next 32 T cell receptor beta chains were all read from a single sample in a study of shared clonotypes between healthy human individuals (dated by TCRdb to 2020 to 2021). The library was obtained by the immunoSEQ multiplex PCR assay. As stored in TCRdb, this immuneACCESS dataset retains in-frame rearrangements with V and J assigned. A fraction of the clones does not appear; measured against another copy, unresolved V genes explain less than half of the discrepancy, and the remainder lacks a known reason. In this sample the table shows around 1.1 million clones, approximately 80% of which occur a single time. The ten largest clonotypes hold more than 0.55% of the sample. Material for sequencing was memory CD4+ T cells from PBMCs. The cell subset or site label of this sample denotes: CD45RA-negative fraction. The receptors come from a man aged 18 to 30 in good health. Some clones in this sample may be carry-over from other donors' samples.

The chain joins TRBV10-1 to TRBJ2-2; D gene uncertain. The germline gives CDR1 WNHNN, CDR2 SYGVQD (reference sequence). V gave up 0 bases and J gave up 1 base, with 15 bases separating them. The CDR3 sequence is 18 residues long. CDR3 residues: CASSESRPPLMNTGELFF. The CDR3 nucleotides read TGCGCCAGCAGTGAGTCCAGGCCCCCCTTAATGAACACCGGGGAGCTGTTTTTT.

The J gene is TRBJ2-3, the V gene TRBV5-1; TRBD2 is a possible D gene (7 bases). Trimming removed 2 bases at V and 3 bases at J, with 10 bases between. This CDR3 comprises 14 residues. Germline CDR1 and CDR2: SGHRS and YFSETQ. Here the CDR3 reads CASSFGGLTDTQYF. CDR3 in DNA: TGCGCCAGCAGCTTCGGGGGGCTTACAGATACGCAGTATTTT.

CDR3 DNA: TGTGCCAGCAGTGAAGTTGCCCTAGCGGGAGGAAAGGAGCAGTACTTC. It is translated as CASSEVALAGGKEQYF. The V gene is TRBV6-1, the J gene TRBJ2-7; 11 bases are shared with TRBD2. V lost 1 base to trimming and J lost 7 bases; unmatched junction nucleotides: 9. Germline-derived CDR1 and CDR2 are MNHNS and SASEGT. The CDR3 covers 16 residues.

A single count supports this clone. The CDR3 reads CASSRRGTGELFF. In DNA, the CDR3 is TGTGCCAGCAGCAGGCGGGGGACCGGGGAGCTGTTTTTT. The chain links TRBV11-2 to TRBJ2-2; 7 bases are a match to TRBD2. In germline, CDR1 is SGHAT, CDR2 FQNNGV. Trimming cost V 5 bases and J 5 bases; bases outside gene matches: 2. The CDR3 contains 13 residues. Full variable domain (missing parts from reference TRBV11-2 and TRBJ2-2): EAGVAQSPRYKIIEKRQSVAFWCNPISGHATLYWYQQILGQGPKLLIQFQNNGVVDDSQLPKDRFSAERLKGVDSTLKIQPAKLEDSAVYLCASSRRGTGELFFGEGSRLTVL.

The chain employs TRBV6-7 and TRBJ2-5; D perhaps matches TRBD2 (5 bases). TRBV6-7 carries the ORF label, with uncertain function. V lost 7 bases and J 5 bases, leaving 17 bases between the germline ends. The CDR3 is made up of 14 amino acids. CDR3 in DNA: TGTGCCAGCATCTCACCGGGGTCTGGGGAGACCCAGTACTTC. It encodes CASISPGSGETQYF.

The rearrangement uses TRBV11-2 and TRBJ1-2, with D uncertain. Germline-derived CDR1 and CDR2 are SGHAT and FQNNGV. V was pared by 0 bases and J by 8 bases, with 13 bases between. The CDR3 has 14 residues. CDR3 loop: CASSLDGGMWGYTF. For the CDR3, the DNA is TGTGCCAGCAGCTTAGATGGAGGGATGTGGGGCTACACCTTC.

The chain combines TRBV7-3 with TRBJ1-2; D is possibly TRBD1 (5 bases). The V end was cut by 0 bases, the J end by 8 bases, with 16 bases between. The V gene's germline CDR1 is SGHTA and CDR2 FQGTGA. This CDR3 has 15 residues. In DNA, the CDR3 is TGTGCCAGCAGCTTAACCCCTCTGGACATCGAGGGCTACACCTTC. It translates to CASSLTPLDIEGYTF.

The chain joins TRBV10-3 to TRBJ2-4; 7 nucleotides match TRBD2. J gave up 6 bases and V 6 bases, and 8 bases lay outside the gene matches. The CDR3 extends over 14 amino acids. Germline loops: CDR1 ENHRY, CDR2 SYGVKD. CDR3 DNA sequence: TGTGCCATCAGCGGAACTAGCGCGCCAAACATTCAGTACTTC. It is translated as CAISGTSAPNIQYF.

This clone was observed a handful of times. This chain links TRBV5-6 with TRBJ2-3, with 7 bases lining up with TRBD2. Germline CDR1 reads SGHDT; CDR2 reads YYEEEE. This CDR3 has 15 residues. V lost 8 bases to trimming and J lost 4 bases; unmatched junction nucleotides: 13. The CDR3 loop is CASTPLAGAADTQYF. CDR3 sequence (DNA): TGTGCCAGTACACCTCTCGCGGGAGCCGCAGATACGCAGTATTTT.

J is TRBJ1-1 and V is TRBV9; no firm D call. Trimming cost V 2 bases and J 1 base, with 6 bases left between them. Germline CDR1 and CDR2: SGDLS and YYNGEE. The CDR3 extends over 13 amino acids. The CDR3 bases are TGTGCCAGCAGCGTCCAGGAGAACACTGAAGCTTTCTTT. It yields the protein CASSVQENTEAFF.

This chain joins TRBV4-2 and TRBJ1-2, with 9 bases fitting TRBD1. The J segment lost 4 bases and the V segment lost 0 bases, leaving 3 bases of the junction unmatched. Germline assignment: CDR1 LGHNA and CDR2 YNFKEQ. The CDR3 sequence is 15 residues long. CDR3 sequence (DNA): TGTGCCAGCAGCCAAGAGTACAGGGGGCTCTATGGCTACACCTTC. This sequence encodes CASSQEYRGLYGYTF.

The rearrangement joins TRBV6-6 to TRBJ2-2; no reliable D call. This CDR3 is 13 amino acids long. Trimming took off 6 bases at V and 4 bases at J, with 9 bases between the two ends. The germline CDR1 and CDR2 sequences are MNHNY and SVGAGI (reference sequence). Written as DNA, the CDR3 is TGTGCCAGCAGCCCCCATAGCACCGGGGAGCTGTTTTTT. Its translation: CASSPHSTGELFF.

V is TRBV25-1 and J is TRBJ1-4; D may be TRBD1 (5 bases). Per germline, CDR1 MGHDK and CDR2 SYGVNS. The CDR3 contains 15 residues. Trimming took off 1 base at V and 0 bases at J, with 6 bases between the two ends. The CDR3 DNA reads TGTGCCAGCAGTGAATGGGGGGCAACTAATGAAAAACTGTTTTTT. Its protein product is CASSEWGATNEKLFF.

This chain links TRBV6-5 with TRBJ2-7; 7 nucleotides agree with TRBD1. Germline V gene data show CDR1 as MNHEY and CDR2 as SVGAGI. The CDR3 length is 16 residues. The ends lost 4 bases at V and 3 bases at J; junction bases unmatched: 12. The CDR3 spells CASSSPSRDRFYEQYF. The CDR3 coding sequence is TGTGCCAGCAGTTCTCCCAGTCGGGACAGATTCTACGAGCAGTACTTC.

V usage is TRBV7-2 and J usage is TRBJ2-7, with TRBD2 matching 7 bases. Germline V gives CDR1 SGHTA, CDR2 FQGNSA. After removal of 5 bases from V and 1 base from J, the junction contained 5 bases not matched to a gene. The CDR3 runs 14 residues. CDR3 loop: CASSQSGNSYEQYF. In DNA form, the CDR3 reads TGTGCCAGCAGCCAGAGCGGGAATTCCTACGAGCAGTACTTC.

Notes on this clone: A single base is all that separates this from a far larger clone, so a read error is likely. The rearrangement joins TRBV7-2 to TRBJ2-3; D possibly corresponds to TRBD1 (6 bases). In germline, CDR1 is SGHTA, CDR2 FQGNSA. The CDR3 extends over 13 amino acids. V shed 10 bases and J shed 3 bases, with 14 bases lying between them. CDR3 loop: CANKSGVTDTQYF. CDR3 DNA sequence: TGTGCCAACAAATCAGGGGTAACAGATACGCAGTATTTT.

This clone was recorded only once. The V gene is TRBV28, the J gene TRBJ1-2; D is unclear. V lost 9 bases, J lost 5 bases, and 13 bases lay in between. The germline V gene has CDR1 MDHEN and CDR2 SYDVKM. CDR3 length equals 12 residues. The CDR3 bases are TGTGCCAGTGAGGACTCCATGTATGGCTACACCTTC. Translation: CASEDSMYGYTF.

Details on this clone: The sample has other DNA sequences that encode this CDR3 too. The CDR3 loop reads CASSLGGVSYEQYF. CDR3 coding DNA: TGTGCCAGCAGCTTGGGTGGGGTCAGCTACGAGCAGTACTTC. The rearrangement joins TRBV7-9 to TRBJ2-7, with D hard to call. Trimming removed 3 bases at V and 3 bases at J, with 12 bases between. The CDR3 is made up of 14 amino acids. Germline values: CDR1 SEHNR, CDR2 FQNEAQ (reference sequence).

The CDR3 spells CASRSGLAYNEQFF. The CDR3, as DNA: TGTGCCAGCAGATCGGGACTAGCCTACAATGAGCAGTTCTTC. The chain carries TRBV6-5 and TRBJ2-1, with 8 nucleotides matching TRBD2. There are 14 residues in the CDR3. In germline, CDR1 is MNHEY, CDR2 SVGAGI. The J segment lost 2 bases and the V segment lost 6 bases, leaving 3 bases of the junction unmatched.

The chain recombines TRBV7-2 with TRBJ2-7; D unclear. V was pared by 2 bases and J by 5 bases, with 13 bases between. From germline, CDR1 is SGHTA and CDR2 FQGNSA. This CDR3 is 14 amino acids long. The CDR3 bases are TGTGCCAGCAGCTTATCACCAGGTCCCCACGAGCAGTACTTC. This codes for CASSLSPGPHEQYF.

This clone has only a few counts. The chain links TRBV19 to TRBJ2-3; 7 bases map to TRBD1. Losses at the gene ends were 1 base for V and 4 bases for J; bases not matched to a gene: 2. Germline loops: CDR1 LNHDA, CDR2 SQIVND (reference sequence). CDR3 length equals 14 residues. The CDR3, as DNA: TGTGCCAGTAGTATAGTACAGGGGTCAGATACGCAGTATTTT. It encodes CASSIVQGSDTQYF.

CDR3 residues: CASSQVRDEAFF. The CDR3, as DNA: TGTGCCAGCAGCCAAGTAAGAGATGAAGCTTTCTTT. The V call is TRBV4-2, the J call TRBJ1-1; D is unclear. The V end was cut by 1 base, the J end by 7 bases, with 7 bases between. The V gene's germline CDR1 is LGHNA and CDR2 YNFKEQ. The CDR3 runs to 12 residues.

The V call is TRBV4-1, the J call TRBJ1-3, with no clear D. There are 16 residues in the CDR3. Germline assignment: CDR1 MGHRA and CDR2 YSYEKL. Trimming pared 0 bases from V and 0 bases from J, leaving 9 bases between. The CDR3 reads CASSQDEVSSGNTIYF. The DNA for the CDR3 is TGCGCCAGCAGCCAAGATGAGGTCAGCTCTGGAAACACCATATATTTT.

DNA of the CDR3: TGTGCCAGCAGCCGGGACAGGGAGGGCACTGAAGCTTTCTTT. It translates to CASSRDREGTEAFF. V and J are TRBV4-2 and TRBJ1-1; TRBD1 matches 9 bases. V trimming: 4 bases; J trimming: 4 bases; junction bases outside the gene matches: 4. Per the germline V gene, CDR1 is LGHNA and CDR2 is YNFKEQ. The CDR3 is 14 amino acids.

The gene calls are TRBV28 and TRBJ2-4; 9 nucleotides match TRBD1. The CDR3 extends over 15 amino acids. The V gene's germline CDR1 is MDHEN and CDR2 SYDVKM. The V segment lost 5 bases and the J segment 4 bases; nucleotides outside the gene matches: 6. The CDR3 DNA reads TGTGCCAGCAGTCCCCCCGGACAGGGGAAAAACATTCAGTACTTC. Its translation is CASSPPGQGKNIQYF.

The V gene is TRBV6-5, the J gene TRBJ2-5; TRBD2 matches 16 bases. V lost 4 bases, J lost 4 bases, and 3 bases stayed unmatched. Germline loops: CDR1 MNHEY, CDR2 SVGAGI. The CDR3 runs 16 residues. CDR3 sequence (DNA): TGTGCCAGCAGTTTGGGACTAGCGGGAGGGGTAGAGACCCAGTACTTC. Translation: CASSLGLAGGVETQYF.

This chain uses TRBV28 with TRBJ2-2, with 8 bases matching TRBD1. Germline V lookup: CDR1 MDHEN, CDR2 SYDVKM. V gave up 2 bases and J gave up 6 bases; unmatched junction bases: 11. The CDR3 totals 17 residues. The CDR3, as DNA: TGTGCCAGCAGTTTAACGCGACAGGGGTTTAGTCCCGGGGAGCTGTTTTTT. The encoded protein is CASSLTRQGFSPGELFF.

A remark on this clone: A much larger clonotype is one base distant, so this may be a read error. The rearrangement links TRBV30 to TRBJ1-2; maybe TRBD1 (6 bases). From germline, CDR1 is GTSNPN and CDR2 SVGIG (reference sequence). There are 11 residues in the CDR3. The CDR3 here is CARRGAYGYTF. The CDR3 nucleotides read TGTGCCCGGAGGGGGGCGTATGGCTACACCTTC.

The chain carries TRBV6-5 and TRBJ1-2, with D unresolved. The CDR3 covers 15 residues. Germline lookup yields CDR1 MNHEY and CDR2 SVGAGI. The V end lost 3 bases, the J end lost 3 bases, and 14 bases lay between the germline ends. CDR3 sequence (DNA): TGTGCCAGCAGTTATAACGGCGGACCAGACTATGGCTACACCTTC. Protein: CASSYNGGPDYGYTF.

The gene calls are TRBV9 and TRBJ2-3; 8 bases agree with TRBD1. The CDR3 is 15 amino acids. Trimming cost V 3 bases and J 6 bases; bases outside gene matches: 9. Germline CDR1 SGDLS, CDR2 YYNGEE. CDR3 in DNA: TGTGCCAGCAGCGGATCGACAGGGGTGACGGATACGCAGTATTTT. Translated: CASSGSTGVTDTQYF. Using reference TRBV9 and TRBJ2-3 for the parts outside the CDR3, the full variable domain is DSGVTQTPKHLITATGQRVTLRCSPRSGDLSVYWYQQSLDQGLQFLIQYYNGEERAKGNILERFSAQQFPDLHSELNLSSLELGDSALYFCASSGSTGVTDTQYFGPGTRLTVL.

The sample holds many counts of this clone. J is TRBJ2-7 and V is TRBV5-1, with 10 bases fitting TRBD2. V lost 1 base, J lost 6 bases, and 7 bases stayed unmatched. CDR1 and CDR2 (germline): SGHRS, YFSETQ. The CDR3 spans 15 residues. This chain's CDR3 is CASSLFASGSSEQYF. The CDR3 DNA follows: TGCGCCAGCAGCTTGTTCGCTAGCGGGAGTTCCGAGCAGTACTTC. Combining the CDR3 with reference TRBV5-1 and TRBJ2-7 gives the whole variable domain KAGVTQTPRYLIKTRGQQVTLSCSPISGHRSVSWYQQTPGQGLQFLFEYFSETQRNKGNFPGRFSGRQFSNSRSEMNVSTLELGDSALYLCASSLFASGSSEQYFGPGTRLTVT.

V gene TRBV7-9 combines with J gene TRBJ1-2; unclear D gene. From germline, CDR1 is SEHNR and CDR2 FQNEAQ (reference sequence). V lost 5 bases and J 0 bases, leaving 13 bases between the germline ends. The CDR3 spans 15 residues. As DNA, the CDR3 is TGTGCCAGCAGCGCCCTCCGGGAGACTAACTATGGCTACACCTTC. It codes for CASSALRETNYGYTF. Variable domain in full (rest from reference TRBV7-9 and TRBJ1-2): DTGVSQNPRHKITKRGQNVTFRCDPISEHNRLYWYRQTLGQGPEFLTYFQNEAQLEKSRLLSDRFSAERPKGSFSTLEIQRTEQGDSAMYLCASSALRETNYGYTFGSGTRLTVV.